A selection of T cell receptor beta chains follows, all from one sample in a study of T cell responses to AZD1222 COVID-19 vaccine. Using immunoSEQ multiplex PCR, the repertoire was profiled, and TCRdb retains in-frame clones only, with some absent. The sample lists fewer than 120,000 clones, around 90% occurring once. This specimen was peripheral blood, taken on day 0 of AZD1222 vaccination. The receptors were sampled from an adult in good health. Each CDR3 is given with its conserved first and last residue. A D gene is named only where the DNA matches it firmly. Size is stated for part of the rows, as once, few or many counts, or as a class when the clone is expanded.

size	D	J	V	length	DNA	CDR3
-	-	TRBJ2-2	TRBV7-2	15	TGTGCCAGCAAACTGGACAGCACGAACACCGGGGAGCTGTTTTTT	CASKLDSTNTGELFF
-	-	TRBJ2-3	TRBV3-1/TRBV3-2	16	TGTGCCAGCAGCCAAAGTTTTGGGGGGCCTACAGATACGCAGTATTTT	CASSQSFGGPTDTQYF
-	-	TRBJ1-3	TRBV12-3/TRBV12-4	12	TGTGCCAGCACCCGGGTGGGAAACACCATATATTTT	CASTRVGNTIYF
-	TRBD1	TRBJ2-6	TRBV19	17	TGTGCCAGTGTACCGGGACAGCCCTTCTCTGGGGCCAACGTCCTGACTTTC	CASVPGQPFSGANVLTF
-	TRBD1	TRBJ1-1	TRBV29-1	15	TGCAGCGTTGATACCAAAGGGGGCCTGAACACTGAAGCTTTCTTT	CSVDTKGGLNTEAFF
-	TRBD1	TRBJ2-4	TRBV19	15	TGTGCCAGTAGACGACAGGGGAAGGCCAAAAACATTCAGTACTTC	CASRRQGKAKNIQYF
-	TRBD1	TRBJ1-6	TRBV5-1	15	TGCGCCAGCAGTACGGGGACAGGGGCTAATTCACCCCTCCACTTT	CASSTGTGANSPLHF
-	TRBD1	TRBJ1-1	TRBV5-4	15	TGTGCCAGCAGCGCCCAGGGGGCTTCGAACACTGAAGCTTTCTTT	CASSAQGASNTEAFF
-	TRBD1	TRBJ2-7	TRBV15	15	TGTGCCACCAGCAGAGTAATAGGGACAGGGGACGAGCAGTACTTC	CATSRVIGTGDEQYF
-	-	TRBJ2-5	TRBV28	14	TGTGCCAGCAGTTTGCGGGGGCGCACGGAGACCCAGTACTTC	CASSLRGRTETQYF
-	-	TRBJ1-4	TRBV11-3	14	TGTGCCAGCAGCTTGGCATCCGACTCTGAAAAACTGTTTTTT	CASSLASDSEKLFF
-	-	TRBJ1-1	TRBV3-1/TRBV3-2	15	TGTGCCAGCAGCCAAGGGGGACGGATTTCTGTTGAAGCTTTCTTT	CASSQGGRISVEAFF
-	-	TRBJ2-7	TRBV19	11	TGTGCCAGTAGTATGGGTCAGGAGCAGTACTTC	CASSMGQEQYF
once	-	TRBJ2-3	TRBV5-4	15	TGTGCCAGCAGCTTGGGAGGGGCCGTCACAGATACGCAGTATTTT	CASSLGGAVTDTQYF
-	TRBD1	TRBJ2-2	TRBV6-5	16	TGTGCCAGCAGTTTATCCGGGACAGGGTTGGTGGGGGAGCTGTTTTTT	CASSLSGTGLVGELFF
-	TRBD1	TRBJ1-2	TRBV5-1	17	TGCGCCAGCAGCCGTGGGGCCGGGACAGGACTTAACTATGGCTACACCTTC	CASSRGAGTGLNYGYTF
-	-	TRBJ1-3	TRBV7-6	15	TGTGCCAGCAGCTTGGGTGCGCAGGCTGGAAACACCATATATTTT	CASSLGAQAGNTIYF
-	-	TRBJ1-6	TRBV30	14	TGTGCCTCCCACCGAAGGGGTGAGAATTCACCCCTCCACTTT	CASHRRGENSPLHF
-	-	TRBJ1-2	TRBV27	15	TGTGCCAGCAGTTCTCGGGGTTTCGGGGACTATGGCTACACCTTC	CASSSRGFGDYGYTF
-	TRBD1	TRBJ2-2	TRBV12-5	18	TGTGCTAGTGGTTTCCCAAGGCAGGGGGCGAAGTTTTCCGGGGAGCTGTTTTTT	CASGFPRQGAKFSGELFF
-	TRBD1	TRBJ2-7	TRBV15	15	TGTGCCACCATCGCCGGGGGGACAGGGGGCAACGAGCAGTACTTC	CATIAGGTGGNEQYF
-	-	TRBJ2-2	TRBV5-1	15	TGCGCCAGCAGCCTCACAGGGCCCAAGGCCGGGGAGCTGTTTTTT	CASSLTGPKAGELFF
-	TRBD1	TRBJ2-2	TRBV7-7	16	TGTGCCAGCAGCTTAGAGCCAGGGGGCAGGAACGGGGAGCTGTTTTTT	CASSLEPGGRNGELFF
-	-	TRBJ2-7	TRBV24-1	14	TGTGCCACCAGTGATCCTTCCAAGCCCTACGAGCAGTACTTC	CATSDPSKPYEQYF
-	-	TRBJ2-1	TRBV29-1	15	TGCAGCGTTGAACCCCTCCGGGATTCCTACAATGAGCAGTTCTTC	CSVEPLRDSYNEQFF
once	-	TRBJ1-5	TRBV20-1	14	TGCAGTGCTAGTTCAGGATTAAGCAATCAGCCCCAGCATTTT	CSASSGLSNQPQHF
once	-	TRBJ1-5	TRBV5-1	17	TGCGCCAGCAGCTTGGGGGCAAGGGGGTCGGGCAATCAGCCCCAGCATTTT	CASSLGARGSGNQPQHF
-	-	TRBJ2-5	TRBV5-4	15	TGTGCCAGCACATCCCCCCATGAGCCCGGGGAGACCCAGTACTTC	CASTSPHEPGETQYF
once	-	TRBJ2-1	TRBV11-3	17	TGTGCCAGCAACCACCTGGGGCGGATGAGCTCCTACAATGAGCAGTTCTTC	CASNHLGRMSSYNEQFF